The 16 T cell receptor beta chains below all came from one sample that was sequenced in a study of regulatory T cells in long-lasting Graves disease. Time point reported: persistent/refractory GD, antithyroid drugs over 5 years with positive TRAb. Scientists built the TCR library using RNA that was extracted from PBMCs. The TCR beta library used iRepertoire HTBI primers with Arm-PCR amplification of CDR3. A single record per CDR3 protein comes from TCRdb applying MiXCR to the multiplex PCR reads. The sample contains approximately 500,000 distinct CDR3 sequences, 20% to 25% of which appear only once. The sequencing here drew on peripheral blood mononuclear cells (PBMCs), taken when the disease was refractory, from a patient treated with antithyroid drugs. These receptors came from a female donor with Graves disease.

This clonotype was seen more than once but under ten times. CDR3 sequence reads: CASSFTGVYEQYF. DNA of the CDR3: TGTGCCAGCAGCTTCACAGGGGTATACGAGCAGTACTTC. The chain carries TRBV7-2 and TRBJ2-7, with TRBD1 matching over 7 bases. V shed 3 bases, J shed 4 bases, and the junction held 3 bases outside the gene matches. The CDR3 spans 13 residues. CDR1 and CDR2 from the germline V gene are SGHTA and FQGNSA. Looking up the rest from reference TRBV7-2 and TRBJ2-7 gives the full variable domain: GAGVSQSPSNKVTEKGKDVELRCDPISGHTALYWYRQSLGQGLEFLIYFQGNSAPDKSGLPSDRFSAERTGGSVSTLTIQRTQQEDSAVYLCASSFTGVYEQYFGPGTRLTVT.

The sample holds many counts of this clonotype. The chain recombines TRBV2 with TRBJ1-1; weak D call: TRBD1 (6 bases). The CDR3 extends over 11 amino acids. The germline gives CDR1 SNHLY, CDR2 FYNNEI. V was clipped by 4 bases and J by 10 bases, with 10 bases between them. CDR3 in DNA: TGTGCCAGCAGTGTGGAGGGGGGAGCTTTCTTT. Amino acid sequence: CASSVEGGAFF.

Here the CDR3 reads CASSVLAGAYETQYF. The CDR3 nucleotides are TGTGCCAGCAGCGTATTAGCGGGAGCGTATGAGACCCAGTACTTC. The chain combines TRBV9 with TRBJ2-5; TRBD2 aligns across 9 bases. Germline V lookup: CDR1 SGDLS, CDR2 YYNGEE. The CDR3 sequence is 15 residues long. The V and J ends lost 1 base and 5 bases, in that order; junction bases with no gene match: 6. The entire variable domain, with the rest obtained from reference TRBV9 and TRBJ2-5, is as follows: DSGVTQTPKHLITATGQRVTLRCSPRSGDLSVYWYQQSLDQGLQFLIQYYNGEERAKGNILERFSAQQFPDLHSELNLSSLELGDSALYFCASSVLAGAYETQYFGPGTRLLVL.

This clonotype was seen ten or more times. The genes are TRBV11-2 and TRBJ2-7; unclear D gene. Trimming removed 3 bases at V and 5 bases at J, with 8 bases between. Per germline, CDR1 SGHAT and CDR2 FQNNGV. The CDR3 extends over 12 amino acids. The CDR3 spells CASSFLGHEQYF. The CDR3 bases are TGTGCCAGCAGCTTTCTCGGCCACGAGCAGTACTTC. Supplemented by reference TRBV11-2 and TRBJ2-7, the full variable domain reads EAGVAQSPRYKIIEKRQSVAFWCNPISGHATLYWYQQILGQGPKLLIQFQNNGVVDDSQLPKDRFSAERLKGVDSTLKIQPAKLEDSAVYLCASSFLGHEQYFGPGTRLTVT.

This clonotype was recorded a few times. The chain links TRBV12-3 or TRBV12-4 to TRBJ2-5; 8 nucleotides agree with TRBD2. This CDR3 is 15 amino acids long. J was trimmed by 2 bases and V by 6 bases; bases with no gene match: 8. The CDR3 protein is CASSPFGTRQETQYF. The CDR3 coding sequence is TGTGCCAGCAGCCCGTTCGGGACTAGGCAAGAGACCCAGTACTTC.

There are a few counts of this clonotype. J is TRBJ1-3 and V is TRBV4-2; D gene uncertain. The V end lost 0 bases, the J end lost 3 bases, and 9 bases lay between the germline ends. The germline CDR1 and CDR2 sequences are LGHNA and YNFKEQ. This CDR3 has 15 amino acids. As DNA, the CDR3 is TGTGCCAGCAGCCAAGATCTTACCCTTGGAAACACCATATATTTT. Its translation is CASSQDLTLGNTIYF.

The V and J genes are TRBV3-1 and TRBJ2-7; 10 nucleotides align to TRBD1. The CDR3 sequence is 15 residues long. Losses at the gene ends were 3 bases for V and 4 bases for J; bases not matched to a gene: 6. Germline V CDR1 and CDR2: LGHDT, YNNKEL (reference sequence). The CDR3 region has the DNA TGTGCCAGCAGCCAGATAAGGGACAGGGGATACGAGCAGTACTTC. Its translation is CASSQIRDRGYEQYF.

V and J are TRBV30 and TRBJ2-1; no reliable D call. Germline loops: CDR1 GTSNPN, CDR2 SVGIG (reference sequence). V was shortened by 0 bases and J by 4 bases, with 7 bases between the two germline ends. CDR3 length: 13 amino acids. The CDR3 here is CAWSVTQYNEQFF. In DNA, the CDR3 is TGTGCCTGGAGTGTAACACAGTACAATGAGCAGTTCTTC.

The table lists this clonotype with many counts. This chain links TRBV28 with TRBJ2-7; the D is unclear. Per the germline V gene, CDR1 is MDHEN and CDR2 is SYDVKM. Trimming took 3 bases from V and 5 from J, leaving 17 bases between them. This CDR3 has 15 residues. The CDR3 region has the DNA TGTGCCAGCAGTTTGCAGTACCCCTACGGAGACGAGCAGTACTTC. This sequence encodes CASSLQYPYGDEQYF.

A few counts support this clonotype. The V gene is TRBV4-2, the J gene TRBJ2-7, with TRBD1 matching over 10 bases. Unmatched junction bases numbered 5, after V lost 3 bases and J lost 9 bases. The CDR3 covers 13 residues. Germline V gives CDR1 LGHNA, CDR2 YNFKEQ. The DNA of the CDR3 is TGTGCCAGCAGCCAGGGACAGGGGTCGGCGCAGTACTTC. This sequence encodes CASSQGQGSAQYF.

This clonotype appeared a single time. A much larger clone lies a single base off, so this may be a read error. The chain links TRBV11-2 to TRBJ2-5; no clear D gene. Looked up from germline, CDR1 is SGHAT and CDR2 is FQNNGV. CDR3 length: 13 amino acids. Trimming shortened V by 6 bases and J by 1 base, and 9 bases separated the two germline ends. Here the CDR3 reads CASRSPSQETQYF. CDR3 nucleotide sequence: TGTGCCAGCAGGTCCCCCAGCCAAGAGACCCAGTACTTC.

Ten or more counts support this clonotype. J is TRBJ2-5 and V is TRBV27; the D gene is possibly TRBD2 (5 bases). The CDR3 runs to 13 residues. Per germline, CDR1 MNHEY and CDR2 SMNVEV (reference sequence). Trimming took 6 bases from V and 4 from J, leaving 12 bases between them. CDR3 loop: CASSPREGETQYF. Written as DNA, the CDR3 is TGTGCCAGCAGCCCTCGGGAAGGAGAGACCCAGTACTTC.

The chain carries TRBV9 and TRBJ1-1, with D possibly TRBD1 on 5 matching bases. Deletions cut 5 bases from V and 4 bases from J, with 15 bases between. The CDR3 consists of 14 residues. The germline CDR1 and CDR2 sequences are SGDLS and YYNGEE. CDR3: CASRDVGRATEAFF. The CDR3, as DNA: TGTGCCAGCAGAGACGTGGGCAGGGCCACTGAAGCTTTCTTT.

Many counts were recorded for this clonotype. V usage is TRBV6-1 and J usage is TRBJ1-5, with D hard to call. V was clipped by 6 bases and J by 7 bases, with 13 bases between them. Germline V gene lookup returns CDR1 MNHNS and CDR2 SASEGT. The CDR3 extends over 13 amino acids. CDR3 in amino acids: CASRMDLGQPQHF. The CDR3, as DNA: TGTGCCAGCAGGATGGACCTCGGGCAGCCCCAGCATTTT.

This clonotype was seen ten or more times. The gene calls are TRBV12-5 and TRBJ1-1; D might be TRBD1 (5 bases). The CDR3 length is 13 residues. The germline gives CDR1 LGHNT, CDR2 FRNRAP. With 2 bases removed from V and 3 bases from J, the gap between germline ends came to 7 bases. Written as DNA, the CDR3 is TGTGCTAGTGGTTTGCGGGGGTACACTGAAGCTTTCTTT. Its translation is CASGLRGYTEAFF. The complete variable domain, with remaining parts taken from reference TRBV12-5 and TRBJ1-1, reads DARVTQTPRHKVTEMGQEVTMRCQPILGHNTVFWYRQTMMQGLELLAYFRNRAPLDDSGMPKDRFSAEMPDATLATLKIQPSEPRDSAVYFCASGLRGYTEAFFGQGTRLTVV.

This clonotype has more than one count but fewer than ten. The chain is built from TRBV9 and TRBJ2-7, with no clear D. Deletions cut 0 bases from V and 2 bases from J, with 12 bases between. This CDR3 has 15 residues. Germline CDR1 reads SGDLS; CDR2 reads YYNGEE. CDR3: CASSVDIARPYEQYF. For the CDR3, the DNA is TGTGCCAGCAGCGTAGATATAGCAAGGCCCTACGAGCAGTACTTC.